This T cell receptor (beta chain) emerged from a study of cytomegalovirus exposure and HLA in healthy donors. Study-wide context: An earlier analysis identified 117 million unique TCR beta sequences in 150 million to 200 million T cells. Falling in the Caucasian-associated ancestry cluster were 65% to 90% of about 400 genotyped donors.

The CDR3 runs 14 residues. V dropped 6 bases and J dropped 1; count of bases not matched to a gene: 5. Germline assignment: CDR1 KGHSH and CDR2 LQKENI. 13 Jbeta primers and 60 Vbeta primers were used for the PCR. Sequencing was performed with immunoSEQ multiplex PCR; in TCRdb, only in-frame clones are kept and a portion is missing. The sample lists 150,000 to 200,000 clones; about 75% were seen once. Points from the study as a whole: Within a later analysis, the majority of CMV-associated TCR beta chains appeared HLA-restricted.

Healthy people donating bone marrow made up the donors. On this clone itself: Its antigen remains unknown.

Sequencing input: PBMCs. The chain combines TRBV18 with TRBJ1-2, with 7 bases that match TRBD1. This sequence originates from a man in his late teens or twenties in good health and CMV-seropositive. The CDR3 DNA is TGTGCCAGCTCCTACGACAGGGTTAACTATGGCTACACCTTC. Amino acid sequence: CASSYDRVNYGYTF.